Listed below are T cell receptor beta chains from one sample, sequenced in a study of T cells expressing NK-cell markers. TCRdb re-called the 5' RACE reads; one entry per CDR3 protein, DNA not given. This repertoire includes about 540,000 distinct CDR3 sequences. The material sequenced was blood T cells: a sorted CD56 or NKG2C T cell subset, CD4+ or CD8+ T cells, or bulk PBMC T cells (not recorded which). The receptors originated from a man between 18 and 35 years old in good health. Both conserved end residues are part of each CDR3. Fields, in order: V gene, CDR3 length, J gene, CDR3 protein.

TRBV6-1	13	TRBJ1-6	CASSGTGASPLHF
TRBV6-2/TRBV6-3	15	TRBJ1-3	CASADRGGSGNTIYF
TRBV3-1	15	TRBJ2-1	CASSEEVGYGNEQFF
TRBV12-3/TRBV12-4	13	TRBJ2-1	CASSQSGLDEQFF
TRBV5-1	16	TRBJ2-1	CASSSVPSGGYNEQFF
TRBV7-4	17	TRBJ2-5	CASSSPLAGLAGETQYF
TRBV7-9	15	TRBJ2-3	CASSFGDLRGDTQYF
TRBV20-1	14	TRBJ2-5	CSARDSVKVETQYF
TRBV11-2	15	TRBJ2-3	CASSFLAQSTDTQYF
TRBV7-2	15	TRBJ2-3	CASSHSGGFTDTQYF
TRBV19	13	TRBJ2-5	CASSRRAGETQYF
TRBV15	16	TRBJ1-1	CATSRSPPGLLFDAFF
TRBV5-1	15	TRBJ2-3	CASRGAQGWADTQYF
TRBV20-1	14	TRBJ2-1	CSAGLAEKYNEQFF
TRBV3-1	17	TRBJ1-4	CASNQDLSGRNNEKLFF
TRBV30	22	TRBJ2-7	CAWSVRGSGLAATQSSSYEQYF
TRBV24-1	12	TRBJ1-4	CATSGANEKLFF
TRBV10-3	15	TRBJ1-2	CATLIGTGGSYGYTF
TRBV29-1	13	TRBJ2-5	CSGGQLGGETQYF
TRBV7-8	13	TRBJ2-3	CASTRGRTDTQYF
TRBV3-1	12	TRBJ2-5	CASGWQPETQYF
TRBV11-2	17	TRBJ2-5	CASSLGSFLSAGETQYF
TRBV20-1	14	TRBJ2-3	CSARTTESTDTQYF
TRBV11-2	14	TRBJ2-1	CASLRGLATNEQFF
TRBV7-8	11	TRBJ2-7	CASSFQWEQYF
TRBV28	17	TRBJ2-1	CASSLGGAAGSYNEQFF
TRBV5-5	17	TRBJ2-6	CASAWGALGSGANVLTF
TRBV6-5	13	TRBJ2-7	CASSYSPEYEQYF
TRBV6-1	16	TRBJ2-1	CASSSTGQGADNEQFF
TRBV5-1	15	TRBJ2-3	CASSTSTLGTDTQYF
TRBV19	15	TRBJ1-1	CASSIGWRTGTEAFF
TRBV6-5	13	TRBJ1-1	CASSSLTGTKAFF
TRBV12-3/TRBV12-4	12	TRBJ2-7	CASSFLGGEQYF
TRBV20-1	14	TRBJ1-2	CSATTPGRNYGYTF
TRBV7-9	17	TRBJ2-7	CASSPKFGTRGSYEQYF
TRBV24-1	12	TRBJ1-1	CATSDLSGEAFF
TRBV7-7	15	TRBJ2-1	CASSQTSGRGNEQFF
TRBV12-3/TRBV12-4	15	TRBJ1-5	CASSYWTGDNQPQHF
TRBV25-1	13	TRBJ1-5	CASSVGGEGPQHF
TRBV5-5	13	TRBJ2-2	CASSLFSTGELFF
TRBV6-1	14	TRBJ1-1	CASRPQGLDTEAFF
TRBV7-2	14	TRBJ2-5	CASSPGSGFETQYF